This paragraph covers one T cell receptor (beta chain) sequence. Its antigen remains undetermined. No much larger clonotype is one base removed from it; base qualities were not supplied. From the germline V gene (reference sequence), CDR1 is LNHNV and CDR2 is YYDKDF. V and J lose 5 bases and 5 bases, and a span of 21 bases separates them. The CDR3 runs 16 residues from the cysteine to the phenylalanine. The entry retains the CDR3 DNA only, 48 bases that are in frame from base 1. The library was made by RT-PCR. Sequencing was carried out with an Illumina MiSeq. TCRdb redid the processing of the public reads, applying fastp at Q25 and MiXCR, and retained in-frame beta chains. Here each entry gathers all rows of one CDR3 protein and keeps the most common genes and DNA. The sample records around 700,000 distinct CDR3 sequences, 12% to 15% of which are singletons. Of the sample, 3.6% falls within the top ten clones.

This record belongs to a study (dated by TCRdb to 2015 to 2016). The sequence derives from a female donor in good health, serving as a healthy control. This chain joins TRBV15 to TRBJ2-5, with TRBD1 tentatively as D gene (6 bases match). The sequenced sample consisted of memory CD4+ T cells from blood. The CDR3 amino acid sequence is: CATSFLPTGFGETQYF. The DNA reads TGTGCCACCAGCTTCCTCCCGACAGGATTTGGGGAGACCCAGTACTTC.